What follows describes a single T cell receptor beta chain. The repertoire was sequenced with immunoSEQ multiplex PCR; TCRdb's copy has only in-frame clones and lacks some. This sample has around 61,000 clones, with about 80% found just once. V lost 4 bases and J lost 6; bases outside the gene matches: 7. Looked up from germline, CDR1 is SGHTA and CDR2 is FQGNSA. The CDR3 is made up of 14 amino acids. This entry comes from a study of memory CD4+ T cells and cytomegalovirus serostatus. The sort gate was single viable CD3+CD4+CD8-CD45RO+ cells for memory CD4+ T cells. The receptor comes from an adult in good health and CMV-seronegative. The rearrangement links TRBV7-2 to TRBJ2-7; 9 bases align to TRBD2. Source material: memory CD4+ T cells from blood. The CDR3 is CASSSEWTSAEQYF. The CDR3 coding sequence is TGTGCCAGCAGCTCGGAGTGGACTAGCGCCGAGCAGTACTTC. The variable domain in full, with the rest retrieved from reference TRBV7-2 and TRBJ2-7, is GAGVSQSPSNKVTEKGKDVELRCDPISGHTALYWYRQSLGQGLEFLIYFQGNSAPDKSGLPSDRFSAERTGGSVSTLTIQRTQQEDSAVYLCASSSEWTSAEQYFGPGTRLTVT.